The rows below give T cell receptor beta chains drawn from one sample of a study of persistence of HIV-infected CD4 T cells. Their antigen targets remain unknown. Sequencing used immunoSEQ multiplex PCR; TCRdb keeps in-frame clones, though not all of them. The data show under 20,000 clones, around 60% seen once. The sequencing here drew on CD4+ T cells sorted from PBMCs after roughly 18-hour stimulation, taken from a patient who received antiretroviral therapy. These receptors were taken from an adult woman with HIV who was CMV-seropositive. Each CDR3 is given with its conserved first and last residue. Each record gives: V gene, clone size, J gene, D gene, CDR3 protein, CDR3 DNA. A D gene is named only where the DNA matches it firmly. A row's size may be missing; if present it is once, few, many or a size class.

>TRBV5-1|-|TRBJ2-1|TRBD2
CASSSTSGGANEQFF
TGCGCCAGCAGCTCCACTAGCGGGGGGGCAAATGAGCAGTTCTTC
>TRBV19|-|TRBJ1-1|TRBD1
CASKGDSPWKTEAFF
TGTGCCAGTAAAGGGGACAGCCCTTGGAAAACTGAAGCTTTCTTT
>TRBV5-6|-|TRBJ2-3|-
CASSRRVGVRTDTQYF
TGTGCCAGCAGTCGCAGGGTTGGAGTGAGGACAGATACGCAGTATTTT
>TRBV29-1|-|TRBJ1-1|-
CSVSGVPNTEAFF
TGCAGCGTTTCAGGGGTCCCAAACACTGAAGCTTTCTTT
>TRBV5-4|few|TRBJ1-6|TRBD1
CASSSTGQGWNSPLHF
TGTGCCAGCAGCTCCACAGGACAGGGGTGGAATTCACCCCTCCACTTT
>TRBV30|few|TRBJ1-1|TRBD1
CAWSPQGRTEAFF
TGTGCCTGGAGTCCACAGGGGCGCACTGAAGCTTTCTTT
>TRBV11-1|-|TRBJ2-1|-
CASSLDAYSYNEQFF
TGTGCCAGCAGCCTCGACGCCTACTCCTACAATGAGCAGTTCTTC
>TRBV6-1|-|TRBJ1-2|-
CASSEGPAVLGYGYTF
TGTGCCAGCAGTGAAGGACCTGCAGTGCTGGGTTATGGCTACACCTTC
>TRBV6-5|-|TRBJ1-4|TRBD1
CASRNQGEEKLFF
TGTGCCAGCAGAAACCAGGGGGAGGAAAAACTGTTTTTT
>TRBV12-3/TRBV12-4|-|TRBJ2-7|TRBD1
CASSLDRGREQYF
TGTGCCAGCAGTTTAGACAGGGGCCGCGAGCAGTACTTC
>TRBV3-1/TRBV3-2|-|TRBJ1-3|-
CASSQGAASSGNTIYF
TGTGCCAGCAGCCAAGGGGCAGCCTCCTCTGGAAACACCATATATTTT
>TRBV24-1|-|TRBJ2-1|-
CATSVRDNEQFF
TGTGCCACCAGTGTGAGGGACAATGAGCAGTTCTTC
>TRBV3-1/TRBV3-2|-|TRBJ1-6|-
CASSQRDYGGPLHF
TGTGCCAGCAGCCAACGGGACTACGGTGGACCCCTCCACTTT
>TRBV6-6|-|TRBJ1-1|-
CASSTPGRGLGAFF
TGTGCCAGCAGTACCCCGGGTAGGGGCCTCGGAGCTTTCTTT
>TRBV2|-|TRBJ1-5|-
CASNIGAASNQPQHF
TGTGCCAGCAATATCGGGGCAGCGAGCAATCAGCCCCAGCATTTT
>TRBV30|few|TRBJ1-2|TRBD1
CAWLNGTDNYGYTF
TGTGCCTGGTTAAATGGGACAGATAACTATGGCTACACCTTC
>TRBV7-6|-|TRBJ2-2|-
CASSLGVGGELFF
TGTGCCAGCAGCTTAGGGGTCGGCGGGGAGCTGTTTTTT
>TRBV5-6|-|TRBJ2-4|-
CASSPGQLRLAKNIQYF
TGTGCCAGCAGCCCCGGACAGCTACGCTTAGCCAAAAACATTCAGTACTTC
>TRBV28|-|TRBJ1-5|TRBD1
CASRPVDRGQPQHF
TGTGCCAGCAGACCAGTGGACAGGGGGCAGCCCCAGCATTTT
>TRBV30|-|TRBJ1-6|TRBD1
CAWSGGTVNSPLHF
TGTGCCTGGAGTGGGGGGACAGTTAATTCACCCCTCCACTTT
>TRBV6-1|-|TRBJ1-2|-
CASSTSGSANYGYTF
TGTGCCAGCAGCACATCAGGGTCTGCTAACTATGGCTACACCTTC
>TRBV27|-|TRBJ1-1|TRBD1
CASSFRGMNTEAFF
TGTGCCAGCAGTTTCAGGGGGATGAACACTGAAGCTTTCTTT
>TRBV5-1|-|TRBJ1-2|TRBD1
CASSLQGADYGYTF
TGCGCCAGCAGCCTACAGGGGGCCGACTATGGCTACACCTTC
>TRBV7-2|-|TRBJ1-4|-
CASSLDGAINEKLFF
TGTGCCAGCAGCTTAGACGGGGCTATTAATGAAAAACTGTTTTTT
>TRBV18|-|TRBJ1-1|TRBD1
CASFNDYRGFEAFF
TGTGCCAGCTTTAATGATTACAGGGGATTCGAAGCTTTCTTT
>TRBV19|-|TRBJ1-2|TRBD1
CASSIFGQGSNYGYTF
TGTGCCAGTAGTATTTTCGGACAGGGGTCAAACTATGGCTACACCTTC
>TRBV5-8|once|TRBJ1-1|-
CASSRTLNTEAFF
TGTGCCAGCAGCAGGACACTGAACACTGAAGCTTTCTTT
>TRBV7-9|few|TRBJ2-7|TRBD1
CASSFKGQGIGEQYF
TGTGCCAGCAGCTTTAAGGGACAGGGGATTGGCGAGCAGTACTTC
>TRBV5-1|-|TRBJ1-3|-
CASSFRGSGGNTIYF
TGCGCCAGCAGCTTCAGGGGAAGCGGAGGAAACACCATATATTTT
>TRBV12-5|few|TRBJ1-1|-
CASGLVVNTEAFF
TGTGCTAGTGGTTTGGTAGTGAACACTGAAGCTTTCTTT
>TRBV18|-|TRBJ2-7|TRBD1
CASSPPGQGVYEQYF
TGTGCCAGCTCACCACCGGGACAGGGGGTATACGAGCAGTACTTC
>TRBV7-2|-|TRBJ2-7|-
CASSRTGASRSYEQYF
TGTGCCAGCAGCCGGACCGGTGCCAGCCGCTCCTACGAGCAGTACTTC
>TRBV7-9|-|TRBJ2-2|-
CASSFAAEQGAGELFF
TGTGCCAGCAGCTTTGCGGCCGAACAGGGCGCCGGGGAGCTGTTTTTT
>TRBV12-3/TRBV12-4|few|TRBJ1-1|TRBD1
CASRGTGATEAFF
TGTGCCAGCAGGGGTACAGGGGCCACTGAAGCTTTCTTT
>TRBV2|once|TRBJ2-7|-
CASSESPLYEQYF
TGTGCCAGCAGTGAATCTCCCCTATACGAGCAGTACTTC
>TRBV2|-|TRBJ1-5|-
CASSEDRQPQHF
TGTGCCAGCAGTGAAGATCGGCAGCCCCAGCATTTT
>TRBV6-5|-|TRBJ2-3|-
CASSSDGLSTDTQYF
TGTGCCAGCAGTTCTGATGGACTGAGCACAGATACGCAGTATTTT
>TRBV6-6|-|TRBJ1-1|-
CASSRMNTEAFF
TGTGCCAGCTCGCGGATGAACACTGAAGCTTTCTTT
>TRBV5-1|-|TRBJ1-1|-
CASSLLSGGAFF
TGCGCCAGCAGCTTGCTATCCGGGGGAGCTTTCTTT
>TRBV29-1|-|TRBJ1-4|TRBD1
CSARDRDNEKLFF
TGCAGCGCCCGGGACAGGGATAATGAAAAACTGTTTTTT
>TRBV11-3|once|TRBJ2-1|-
CASSLGPYNEQFF
TGTGCCAGCAGCTTAGGACCGTACAATGAGCAGTTCTTC
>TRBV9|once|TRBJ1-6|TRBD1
CASSVEGTGGNSPLHF
TGTGCCAGCAGCGTAGAAGGGACAGGGGGTAATTCACCCCTCCACTTT
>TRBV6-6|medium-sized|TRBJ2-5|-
CASSYNRGQGRETQYF
TGTGCCAGCAGTTATAATCGGGGGCAGGGACGAGAGACCCAGTACTTC
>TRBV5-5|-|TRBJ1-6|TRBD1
CASSFRQGNSPLHF
TGTGCCAGCAGCTTTAGACAGGGCAATTCACCCCTCCACTTT
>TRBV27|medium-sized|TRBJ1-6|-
CASSLFAPLTGNSPLHF
TGTGCCAGCAGTTTATTCGCTCCGTTGACGGGTAATTCACCCCTCCACTTT
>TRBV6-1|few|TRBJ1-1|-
CASSEVAGTEAFF
TGTGCCAGCAGTGAAGTGGCGGGCACTGAAGCTTTCTTT
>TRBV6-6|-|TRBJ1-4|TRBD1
CASSLQGATNEKLFF
TGTGCCAGCAGCCTACAGGGGGCCACTAATGAAAAACTGTTTTTT
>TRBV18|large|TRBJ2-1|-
CASSPPSPSNEQFF
TGTGCCAGCTCACCACCCAGTCCGAGCAATGAGCAGTTCTTC
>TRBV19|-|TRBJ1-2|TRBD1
CASRDRDYGYTF
TGTGCCAGCCGGGACAGGGACTATGGCTACACCTTC
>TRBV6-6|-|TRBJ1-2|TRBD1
CASRRGGQDYGYTF
TGTGCCAGCAGGAGAGGGGGACAGGACTATGGCTACACCTTC
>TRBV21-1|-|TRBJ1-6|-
CASSGSQGGSPNSPLHF
TGTGCCAGCAGTGGCTCCCAGGGAGGGAGTCCTAATTCACCCCTCCACTTT
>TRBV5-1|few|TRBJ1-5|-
CASSLEGGQADQPQHF
TGCGCCAGCAGCTTGGAGGGGGGGCAAGCCGATCAGCCCCAGCATTTT
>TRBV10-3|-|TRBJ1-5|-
CAISRDGINQPQHF
TGTGCCATCAGCAGGGACGGTATCAATCAGCCCCAGCATTTT
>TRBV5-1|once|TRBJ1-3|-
CASSLVAGLGGNTIYF
TGCGCCAGCAGCTTGGTGGCAGGGTTAGGTGGAAACACCATATATTTT
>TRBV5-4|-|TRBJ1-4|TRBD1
CASSLFRQGAVEKLFF
TGTGCCAGCAGCTTGTTTCGGCAGGGGGCTGTGGAAAAACTGTTTTTT
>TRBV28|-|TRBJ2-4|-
CASSFRSSGIQYF
TGTGCCAGCAGTTTTCGCTCGAGCGGCATTCAGTACTTC
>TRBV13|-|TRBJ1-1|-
CASSLERWDTEAFF
TGTGCCAGCAGCTTAGAACGGTGGGACACTGAAGCTTTCTTT
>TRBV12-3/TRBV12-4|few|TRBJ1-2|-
CASSFGRRGYTF
TGTGCCAGCAGTTTCGGAAGACGGGGCTACACCTTC
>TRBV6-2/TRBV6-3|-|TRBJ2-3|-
CASSYQVSGRSTDTQYF
TGTGCCAGCAGTTACCAAGTGAGCGGGCGAAGCACAGATACGCAGTATTTT